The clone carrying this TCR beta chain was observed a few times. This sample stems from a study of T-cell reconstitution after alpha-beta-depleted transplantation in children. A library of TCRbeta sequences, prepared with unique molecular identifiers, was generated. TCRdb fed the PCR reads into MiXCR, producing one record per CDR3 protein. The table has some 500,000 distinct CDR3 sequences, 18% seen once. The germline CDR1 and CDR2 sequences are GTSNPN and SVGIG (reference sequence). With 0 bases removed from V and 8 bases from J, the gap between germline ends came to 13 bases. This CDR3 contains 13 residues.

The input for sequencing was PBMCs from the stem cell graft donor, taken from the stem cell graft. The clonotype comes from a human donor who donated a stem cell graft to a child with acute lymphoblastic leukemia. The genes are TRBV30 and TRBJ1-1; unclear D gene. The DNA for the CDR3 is TGTGCCTGGAGTGTCCTGTCACGACTGGAAGCTTTCTTT. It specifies CAWSVLSRLEAFF.